A single sample gave rise to the 14 T cell receptor beta chains below, sequenced in a study of shared clonotypes between healthy human individuals (dated by TCRdb to about 2020). The method was the immunoSEQ multiplex PCR assay. The clones in this table, taken by TCRdb from immuneACCESS, are in-frame only. Not every clone is retained; where verified, under half of the shortfall comes from an unresolved V gene, and the cause of the rest is unknown. A total of roughly 700,000 clones appear in this sample, roughly 70% of them only once. Around 1.6% of the sample rests with the top ten. Input material: memory CD4+ T cells sorted from blood. What the cell subset or site label conveys for this sample: CD45RA-negative fraction. The receptors shown here come from a woman in her twenties or thirties in good health.

This chain joins TRBV19 and TRBJ1-2; no reliable D call. Per germline, CDR1 LNHDA and CDR2 SQIVND (reference sequence). The CDR3 sequence is 15 residues long. V lost 3 bases, J lost 4 bases, and 15 bases lay in between. CDR3 protein: CASSMALFEVYGYTF. DNA of the CDR3: TGTGCCAGTAGTATGGCCCTATTCGAGGTCTATGGCTACACCTTC.

The chain combines TRBV6-5 with TRBJ1-1; D is possibly TRBD1 (6 bases). Looked up from germline, CDR1 is MNHEY and CDR2 is SVGAGI. V was shortened by 7 bases and J by 0 bases, with 15 bases between the two germline ends. This CDR3 spans 15 amino acids. The DNA for the CDR3 is TGTGCCAGCAAAAGAAGGACAGCAATGAACACTGAAGCTTTCTTT. Its protein product is CASKRRTAMNTEAFF.

The chain employs TRBV2 and TRBJ2-5; D is uncertain. The CDR3 has 12 amino acids. V was cut by 5 bases and J by 1 base, with 5 bases left in between. Per the germline V gene, CDR1 is SNHLY and CDR2 is FYNNEI. In DNA form, the CDR3 reads TGTGCCAGCAGTTACAGCCAAGAGACCCAGTACTTC. Translated, it gives CASSYSQETQYF.

The table lists this clone with a few counts. The CDR3 DNA is TGCAGCGTTGAGGGCCGGGGTTCCACTGAAGCTTTCTTT. It yields the protein CSVEGRGSTEAFF. The V and J genes are TRBV29-1 and TRBJ1-1; D gene uncertain. CDR1 is SQVTM and CDR2 is ANQGSEA in the germline V gene. Trimming left V 3 bases short and J 4 bases short, with 12 bases between. The CDR3 runs 13 residues. Together with reference TRBV29-1 and TRBJ1-1, the CDR3 gives the full variable domain: SAVISQKPSRDICQRGTSLTIQCQVDSQVTMMFWYRQQPGQSLTLIATANQGSEATYESGFVIDKFPISRPNLTFSTLTVSNMSPEDSSIYLCSVEGRGSTEAFFGQGTRLTVV.

The rearrangement joins TRBV6-1 to TRBJ2-7; 8 bases fit TRBD2. Germline V CDR1 and CDR2: MNHNS, SASEGT. Trimming removed 8 bases from V and 0 bases from J; junction bases left unmatched: 9. The CDR3 is 15 amino acids. CDR3 sequence (DNA): TGTGCCAGCTCCACGGTGAGCGGGAGCTCCTACGAGCAGTACTTC. This encodes CASSTVSGSSYEQYF.

V and J are TRBV19 and TRBJ1-5; D not resolved. This CDR3 has 14 amino acids. The V gene's germline CDR1 is LNHDA and CDR2 SQIVND (reference sequence). V was trimmed by 7 bases and J by 5 bases, leaving 15 bases between them. The CDR3 here is CASNTLGIDQPQHF. For the CDR3, the DNA is TGTGCCAGTAATACTTTGGGGATCGATCAGCCCCAGCATTTT.

This clone showed up just a few times. J is TRBJ2-7 and V is TRBV6-1; the match to TRBD2 covers 8 bases. V trimming: 8 bases; J trimming: 3 bases; junction bases outside the gene matches: 6. This CDR3 has 13 amino acids. Germline CDR1 MNHNS, CDR2 SASEGT. The chain's CDR3 is CASGLADDYEQYF. CDR3 bases: TGTGCCAGCGGACTAGCCGACGACTACGAGCAGTACTTC.

The V call is TRBV28, the J call TRBJ2-2; perhaps TRBD2 as D (6 bases). The germline gives CDR1 MDHEN, CDR2 SYDVKM. This CDR3 has 16 residues. Trimming took off 4 bases at V and 0 bases at J, with 12 bases between the two ends. The CDR3 loop reads CASSSYRGTNTGELFF. The DNA of the CDR3 is TGTGCCAGCAGTTCGTATCGGGGGACGAACACCGGGGAGCTGTTTTTT.

The gene calls are TRBV4-1 and TRBJ2-7, with D maybe TRBD1 (8 bases). Trimming cost V 4 bases and J 1 base, with 17 bases left between them. The germline V gene has CDR1 MGHRA and CDR2 YSYEKL. This CDR3 has 16 amino acids. DNA of the CDR3: TGCGCCAGCAGCCCCCTGGGGGGGACAGGATCCTACGAGCAGTACTTC. This encodes CASSPLGGTGSYEQYF.

This clone was picked up a small number of times. The chain recombines TRBV5-5 with TRBJ2-7, with TRBD2 identical over 11 bases. The germline gives CDR1 SGHKS, CDR2 YYEKEE (reference sequence). V lost 2 bases, J lost 3 bases, and 4 bases stayed unmatched. This CDR3 has 15 amino acids. The CDR3 loop is CASSFIAGGNYEQYF. The CDR3 region has the DNA TGTGCCAGCAGCTTCATAGCGGGAGGGAACTACGAGCAGTACTTC.

The rearrangement links TRBV7-8 to TRBJ2-7; TRBD1 or TRBD2 may be the D gene (5 bases each). The CDR3 is 15 amino acids. V dropped 1 base and J dropped 1 base, with 11 bases sitting between them. In germline, CDR1 is SGHVS, CDR2 FQNEAQ. CDR3 DNA sequence: TGTGCCAGCAGCTTAGAGGTGGGGGTTTCCTACGAGCAGTACTTC. It yields the protein CASSLEVGVSYEQYF.

J is TRBJ2-5 and V is TRBV7-3; weak D call: TRBD2 (5 bases). The CDR3 runs 15 residues. V was clipped by 0 bases and J by 0 bases, with 8 bases between them. The germline V gene has CDR1 SGHTA and CDR2 FQGTGA. The CDR3: CASSLTSGYQETQYF. The CDR3, as DNA: TGTGCCAGCAGCTTAACGTCGGGGTACCAAGAGACCCAGTACTTC. Complete variable domain (other parts from reference TRBV7-3 and TRBJ2-5): GAGVSQTPSNKVTEKGKYVELRCDPISGHTALYWYRQSLGQGPEFLIYFQGTGAADDSGLPNDRFFAVRPEGSVSTLKIQRTERGDSAVYLCASSLTSGYQETQYFGPGTRLLVL.

With regard to this clone: A much larger clone lies a single base off, so this may be a read error. This sample also contains other DNA sequences that code for the same CDR3. The rearrangement links TRBV14 to TRBJ1-1; D unresolved. Deletions cut 4 bases from V and 0 bases from J, with 6 bases between. From germline, CDR1 is SGHDN and CDR2 FVKESK. This CDR3 comprises 13 residues. CDR3 region: CASSLLMNTEAFF. In DNA, the CDR3 is TGTGCCAGCAGCCTTCTTATGAACACTGAAGCTTTCTTT.

V is TRBV7-2 and J is TRBJ2-7; tentatively, D is TRBD1 (6 bases). This CDR3 is 13 amino acids long. The germline V gene has CDR1 SGHTA and CDR2 FQGNSA. Trimming took 5 bases from V and 4 from J, leaving 12 bases between them. CDR3 sequence (DNA): TGTGCCAGCAGCAACCAGGGGTCGTACGAGCAGTACTTC. As protein: CASSNQGSYEQYF.